This TCR beta chain was observed in a study of PD-L1 blockade in urothelial cancer. Time point noted: pretreatment peripheral blood. The repertoire was sequenced with immunoSEQ multiplex PCR; TCRdb's copy has only in-frame clones and lacks some. The top ten clones hold more than 1.5% of a sample with around 100,000 clones, roughly 87% of them seen once. The specimen was PBMCs, collected around atezolizumab (anti-PD-L1) treatment. This TCR was sampled from a man aged 60 to 75 with urothelial cancer.

This CDR3 is CASSPPRTGWNSPLHF. CDR3 DNA sequence: TGTGCCAGCTCACCACCCCGGACAGGGTGGAACTCACCCCTCCACTTT. V usage is TRBV18 and J usage is TRBJ1-6; TRBD1 matches 8 bases. The CDR3 contains 16 residues. The germline gives CDR1 KGHSH, CDR2 LQKENI. The V and J ends lost 0 bases and 10 bases, in that order; junction bases with no gene match: 8.